Below, one T cell receptor (beta chain) is given with its context. Other DNA sequences in the sample encode the same CDR3. Assay: immunoSEQ multiplex PCR; the TCRdb copy retains only in-frame clones and omits some. The data hold approximately 400,000 clones, with more than 85% observed a single time. The CDR3 contains 14 residues. CDR1 LGHNT and CDR2 FRNRAP come from the germline V gene. After removal of 5 bases from V and 4 bases from J, the junction contained 3 bases not matched to a gene. This sample stems from a study of blood T cell repertoires in COVID-19. Study-wide context: Researchers got acute and convalescent COVID-19 samples from the United States, Italy and Spain.

Recruits, aged roughly 18 to 95 years, lived in roughly 22 US areas. Membership in each cohort depended on participant-reported clinical history. Within the 2 weeks before study entry, each person in the exposed group met a COVID-19 case. The TCR originated in a woman aged 40 to 50 who had been exposed to COVID-19. The chain couples TRBV12-5 to TRBJ1-4; 8 bases line up with TRBD1. The sample consisted of PBMCs or T cells enriched from blood (not recorded which). CDR3 amino acids: CASGLGQGNEKLFF. Here the CDR3 DNA reads TGTGCTAGTGGTCTCGGACAGGGTAATGAAAAACTGTTTTTT.